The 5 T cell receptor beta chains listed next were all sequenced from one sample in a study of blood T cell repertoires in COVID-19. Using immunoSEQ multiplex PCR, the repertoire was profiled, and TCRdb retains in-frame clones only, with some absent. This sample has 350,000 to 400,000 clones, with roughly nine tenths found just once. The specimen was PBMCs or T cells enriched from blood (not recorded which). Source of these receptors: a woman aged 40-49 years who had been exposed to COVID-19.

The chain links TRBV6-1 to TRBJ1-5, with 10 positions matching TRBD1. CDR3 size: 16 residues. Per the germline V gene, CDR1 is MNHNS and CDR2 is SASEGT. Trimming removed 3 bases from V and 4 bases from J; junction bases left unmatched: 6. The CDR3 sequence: CASSDYGTGANQPQHF. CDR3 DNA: TGTGCCAGCAGTGATTATGGGACAGGGGCTAATCAGCCCCAGCATTTT.

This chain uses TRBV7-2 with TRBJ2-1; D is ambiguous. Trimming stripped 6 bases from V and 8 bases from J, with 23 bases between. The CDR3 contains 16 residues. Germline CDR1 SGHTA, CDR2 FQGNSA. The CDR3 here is CASSFFITSSMDEQFF. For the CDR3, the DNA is TGTGCCAGCAGTTTTTTTATTACCTCCAGTATGGATGAGCAGTTCTTC.

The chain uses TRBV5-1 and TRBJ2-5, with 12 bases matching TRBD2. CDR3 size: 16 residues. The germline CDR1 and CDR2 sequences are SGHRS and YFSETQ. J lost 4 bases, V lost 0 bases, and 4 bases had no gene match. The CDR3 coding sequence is TGCGCCAGCAGCTTGGGGGGACTAGCGGGCCGAGAGACCCAGTACTTC. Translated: CASSLGGLAGRETQYF.

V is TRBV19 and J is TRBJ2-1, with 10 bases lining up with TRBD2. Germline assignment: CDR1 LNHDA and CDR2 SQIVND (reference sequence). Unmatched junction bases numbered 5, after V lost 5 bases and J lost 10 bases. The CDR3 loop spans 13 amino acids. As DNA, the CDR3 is TGTGCCAGTAGTGATCAGGGACTAGCGGAGCAGTTCTTC. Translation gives CASSDQGLAEQFF. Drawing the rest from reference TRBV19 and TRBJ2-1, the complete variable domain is DGGITQSPKYLFRKEGQNVTLSCEQNLNHDAMYWYRQDPGQGLRLIYYSQIVNDFQKGDIAEGYSVSREKKESFPLTVTSAQKNPTAFYLCASSDQGLAEQFFGPGTRLTVL.

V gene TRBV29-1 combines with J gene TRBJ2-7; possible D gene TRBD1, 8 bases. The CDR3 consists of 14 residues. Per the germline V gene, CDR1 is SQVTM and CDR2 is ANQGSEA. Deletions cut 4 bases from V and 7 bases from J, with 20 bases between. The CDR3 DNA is TGCAGCGTTGGACTGACAGGGGTCGGGGGGGAGCAGTACTTC. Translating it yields CSVGLTGVGGEQYF.